This T cell receptor beta chain was recovered during a study of T-cell reconstitution after alpha-beta-depleted transplantation in children. Study-wide findings and caveats: Surviving recipient cells, namely T cells and thymic progenitors, were the source of high day-60 TCRbeta diversity in some patients.

On this clonotype itself: Its antigen is undetermined.

Unique molecular identifiers tagged the TCRbeta library. From the PCR reads, TCRdb called clonotypes with MiXCR, one entry per CDR3 protein. This table has about 580,000 distinct CDR3 sequences, more than 20% appearing once. V was cut by 1 base and J by 5 bases, with 9 bases left in between. The germline V gene encodes CDR1 SGHDN and CDR2 FVKESK. This CDR3 spans 13 amino acids. The J gene is TRBJ2-7, the V gene TRBV14; the D is unclear. The sequence came from a boy younger than two with Wiskott-Aldrich syndrome, due to receive a stem cell transplant. This specimen was PBMCs, taken before TCRalphabeta/CD19-depleted stem cell transplant. The CDR3 loop is CASSQVRWNEQYF. The CDR3 DNA sequence: TGTGCCAGCAGCCAAGTGAGATGGAACGAGCAGTACTTC.